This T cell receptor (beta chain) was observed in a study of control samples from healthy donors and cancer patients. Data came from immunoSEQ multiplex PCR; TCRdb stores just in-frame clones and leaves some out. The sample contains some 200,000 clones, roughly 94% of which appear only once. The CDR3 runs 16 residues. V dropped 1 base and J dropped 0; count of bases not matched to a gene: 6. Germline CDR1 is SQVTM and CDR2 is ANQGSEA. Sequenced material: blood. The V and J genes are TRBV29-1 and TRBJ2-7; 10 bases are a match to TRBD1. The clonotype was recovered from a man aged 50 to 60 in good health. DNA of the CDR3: TGCAGCGTTGAAGGGGGACAGGGGATGAGCTCCTACGAGCAGTACTTC. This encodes CSVEGGQGMSSYEQYF.